The entry that follows covers one T cell receptor beta chain sequence. The sample is drawn from a study of naive and memory T cell subsets. An oligonucleotide containing a UMI was ligated to the 3' end of TCR cDNA. Amplification of ligated cDNA took four PCR rounds with SP2 and nested alpha and beta constant primers. TCRdb redid the calling of the 5' RACE reads with MiXCR, one entry per CDR3 protein. The top ten clones hold 2.6% of a sample with roughly 30,000 distinct CDR3 sequences, 16% of them seen once. The CDR3 runs 19 residues. The ends were cut back, 0 bases at V and 5 bases at J, with 26 bases in the middle. Germline assignment: CDR1 DFQATT and CDR2 SNEGSKA (reference sequence).

This receptor was taken from a female donor in good health. The V gene is TRBV20-1, the J gene TRBJ2-1; TRBD2 is a possible D gene (5 bases). CDR3 DNA sequence: TGCAGTGCTAGAGAGGAATGGACTCCCTACCGCTCAGACCACAATGAGCAGTTCTTC. Amino acids: CSAREEWTPYRSDHNEQFF.